This T cell receptor (beta chain) originates from a study of T cells after yellow fever vaccination (dated by TCRdb to the late 2010s). Turning to the overall study: The SMART-Seq v4 Ultra Low Input RNA kit was used to prepare libraries from fractions with low cell numbers. Bulk PBMC replicates and cell subsets were isolated from blood drawn at multiple timepoints before and after both primary and secondary immunization. To track T-cell clones before and after primary and booster YFV17D yellow fever vaccination, bulk TCR alpha and beta repertoires were sequenced longitudinally. The cohort comprised two healthy male donors, one aged 18 to 30 and one aged 30 to 40 years.

The sample's treatment or condition label is to be understood as: live attenuated yellow fever vaccine strain. At each blood-draw timepoint, two biological replicates of bulk PBMCs were collected. PBMCs were isolated from peripheral blood using a standard Ficoll-Paque protocol. RNA was extracted with TriZol from bulk PBMCs, CD4 and CD8 fractions, and dextramer-positive and dextramer-negative fractions. Results and caveats for the whole study, not just this receptor: Compared with the primary T-cell response, the secondary T-cell response was weaker but faster, peaking on day 5 rather than day 15. A small share of clonotypes was detected in both CD4 and CD8 compartments, with the overlap likely arising from convergent recombination. Because abundant contaminating clonotypes from the bulk population could be contained in FACS-sorted repertoires, computational filtering was required. The study included only a couple of donors, which limits how far the findings can be generalized. After the booster, most clones that had expanded after primary vaccination were detected again (around 97% of CD4 and over 75% of CD8), suggesting broad maintenance of memory.

For sequencing, an Illumina NovaSeq 6000 was employed. TCR cDNA was made using 5'RACE template switching, a step that added a universal primer site and unique molecular identifiers. cDNA synthesis was primed from both the TCR alpha and TCR beta constant segments. Two PCR steps were used to amplify libraries, with sample barcodes and sequencing adapters being added in the second step. Libraries were sequenced on Illumina HiSeq 2500 (2x100 bp) or NovaSeq (2x150 bp). The authors' analysis ran thus. Reads were demultiplexed and collapsed into UMI consensus sequences with MIGEC, and V(D)J alignment was performed with MiXCR. Vaccine-responding clonotypes were defined with edgeR using replicate PBMC samples, requiring FDR below 0.01 and a log2 fold change above 5 up to day 15. Bulk clonotypes were assigned CD4 or CD8 identity according to which sequenced CD4 or CD8 repertoire held them at higher abundance. TCRdb reworked the public reads: Q25 trimming with fastp, MiXCR clone assembly, productive beta chains retained. Identical CDR3 protein sequences are pooled into one entry, listed with their most common genes and DNA. The V and J calls and clone size are TCRdb's, not the authors'. The sample table lists fewer than 350,000 distinct CDR3 sequences, 3.6% of them with a count of one. The ten top clones hold 20% to 30% of the sample.

This clonotype was seen ten or more times. The antigen it binds to is not known. Base qualities are missing; no much larger clone stands one base away. From the cysteine through the phenylalanine, the CDR3 covers 15 amino acids. Left in the record is the CDR3 DNA by itself, 45 bases read in frame from the first base. The germline V gene supplies CDR1 SGHTA and CDR2 FQGNSA. V is cut back by 5 bases and J by 6 bases, with 7 bases in the junction unmatched. Recombination joined TRBV7-2 with TRBJ2-1; TRBD2 agrees with 10 junctional bases. The TCR sequence derives from a man younger than 35 who received the YFV17D yellow fever vaccine. This specimen consisted of PBMCs, obtained on the day of the yellow fever booster vaccination. CDR3 reads: CASSLSGGAGNEQFF. Read as DNA, the sequence is TGTGCCAGCAGCCTCAGCGGGGGGGCAGGCAATGAGCAGTTCTTC.